The clone carrying this T cell receptor (beta chain) was recorded at least ten times. TCR beta libraries were built with iRepertoire HTBI primers and Arm-PCR of CDR3 regions. Each CDR3 protein gets one entry after TCRdb re-called the multiplex PCR reads with MiXCR. The sample contains about 220,000 distinct CDR3 sequences, about 19% of which appear only once. The CDR3 totals 16 residues. Trimming took 6 bases from V and 6 from J, leaving 20 bases between them. The germline gives CDR1 MNHNS, CDR2 SASEGT. These data belong to a study of regulatory T cells in long-lasting Graves disease. The sample's time point: newly diagnosed GD, antithyroid drugs for less than 3 months. Following extraction of RNA from PBMCs, that RNA was used to make the TCR library. These data also formed part of another study, on T cells in Graves' hyperthyroidism and ophthalmopathy. That work states: Ophthalmopathy onset followed model prediction by a median around six months.

The sequence was collected from a woman in her twenties or thirties with Graves disease. Specimen: peripheral blood mononuclear cells (PBMCs), collected at new diagnosis, from a patient treated with antithyroid drugs. The chain links TRBV6-1 to TRBJ1-4, with D perhaps TRBD1 (6 bases). The CDR3 nucleotides read TGTGCCAGCAGAGATTCTGGGGGGGCTGAGGATGAAAAACTGTTTTTT. It encodes CASRDSGGAEDEKLFF.